These 17 T cell receptor beta chains were all obtained from the same sample, sequenced in a study of T cell repertoires in cytomegalovirus infection. Each CDR3 protein is one row after TCRdb ran MiXCR on the reads. The table includes about 300,000 distinct CDR3 sequences, about 9.1% detected once. Sequenced: PBMCs. Receptors originate from a human donor in good health (CMV status not recorded). Some clones in this sample may be carry-over from other donors' samples.

The gene calls are TRBV20-1 and TRBJ1-1; TRBD1 is a possible D gene (5 bases). This CDR3 contains 13 residues. With 5 bases removed from V and 1 base from J, the gap between germline ends came to 11 bases. CDR1 and CDR2 (germline): DFQATT, SNEGSKA (reference sequence). CDR3 amino acids: CSASGTGNTEAFF. The DNA of the CDR3 is TGCAGTGCTTCAGGGACGGGGAACACTGAAGCTTTCTTT.

This clonotype was seen many times. The rearrangement uses TRBV28 and TRBJ1-1; D is ambiguous. There are 15 residues in the CDR3. Between the trimmed V and J ends, which lost 2 bases and 1 base, there was a span of 11 bases. Germline CDR1 and CDR2: MDHEN and SYDVKM. The CDR3 reads CASSLRAPQNTEAFF. Here the CDR3 DNA reads TGTGCCAGCAGTTTAAGGGCCCCCCAGAACACTGAAGCTTTCTTT.

This clonotype was counted ten times or more. The chain joins TRBV6-2 or TRBV6-3 to TRBJ2-1; maybe TRBD2 (6 bases). The V end lost 0 bases, the J end lost 2 bases, and 14 bases lay between the germline ends. Germline CDR1 MNHEY, CDR2 SVGEGT. CDR3 length: 17 residues. This chain's CDR3 is CASSYSIVGGPYNEQFF. The DNA for the CDR3 is TGTGCCAGCAGTTACTCGATTGTGGGGGGACCCTACAATGAGCAGTTCTTC.

This clonotype was seen repeatedly, ten times or more. This chain uses TRBV5-5 with TRBJ1-1; D is ambiguous. The V gene's germline CDR1 is SGHKS and CDR2 YYEKEE (reference sequence). Trimming left V 0 bases short and J 5 bases short, with 8 bases between. The CDR3 consists of 13 residues. The CDR3 region has the DNA TGTGCCAGCAGCTTGGGCCCACGGACTGAAGCTTTCTTT. Translated, it gives CASSLGPRTEAFF.

This clonotype showed up many times. The chain carries TRBV18 and TRBJ2-1; 7 bases are shared with TRBD1. Germline V gene data show CDR1 as KGHSH and CDR2 as LQKENI. V gave up 0 bases and J gave up 1 base; unmatched junction bases: 15. CDR3 size: 20 residues. This CDR3 reads CASSPPSFLRQGGSYNEQFF. The CDR3 region has the DNA TGTGCCAGCTCACCACCCTCCTTCTTGCGACAGGGCGGATCCTACAATGAGCAGTTCTTC.

This clonotype came up many times. The chain is built from TRBV4-1 and TRBJ2-1, with D perhaps matching TRBD2 (5 bases). V lost 1 base and J 4 bases, leaving 5 bases between the germline ends. Germline V gene sequence: CDR1 MGHRA, CDR2 YSYEKL. The CDR3 consists of 13 residues. The CDR3 spells CASSQAGYNEQFF. Written as DNA, the CDR3 is TGCGCCAGCAGCCAAGCGGGGTACAATGAGCAGTTCTTC.

This chain connects TRBV20-1 to TRBJ2-6; 7 bases line up with TRBD1. CDR1 is DFQATT and CDR2 is SNEGSKA in the germline V gene (reference sequence). This CDR3 spans 18 amino acids. The junction had 11 bases not matched to a gene; V was cut back by 2 bases and J by 1 base. CDR3 in DNA: TGCAGTGCTAGACGGGACAGTCGGGTAACTTCTGGGGCCAACGTCCTGACTTTC. This translates into CSARRDSRVTSGANVLTF.

J is TRBJ1-1 and V is TRBV20-1; the D gene is possibly TRBD1 (5 bases). CDR1 is DFQATT and CDR2 is SNEGSKA in the germline V gene (reference sequence). The length of the CDR3 is 13 residues. V was trimmed by 6 bases and J by 3 bases, leaving 14 bases between them. The chain's CDR3 is CSAHPGGDTEAFF. For the CDR3, the DNA is TGCAGTGCCCACCCGGGGGGGGACACTGAAGCTTTCTTT.

This clonotype occurred many times. The chain links TRBV12-3 or TRBV12-4 to TRBJ1-1; D is undetermined. V lost 1 base, J lost 1 base, and 7 bases lay in between. This CDR3 region has 14 residues. The CDR3 spells CASSLGGWNTEAFF. CDR3 in DNA: TGTGCCAGCAGTTTAGGAGGGTGGAACACTGAAGCTTTCTTT.

This clonotype was counted between two and nine times. The rearrangement uses TRBV10-3 and TRBJ2-6; TRBD1 matches 12 bases. The CDR3 contains 17 residues. Trimming cost V 5 bases and J 4 bases; bases outside gene matches: 6. CDR1 and CDR2 from the germline V gene are ENHRY and SYGVKD. DNA for the CDR3: TGTGCCATCAGTCCGGGACAGGGGGCTTCGGGGGCCAACGTCCTGACTTTC. Its protein is CAISPGQGASGANVLTF.

This clonotype was seen at least ten times. The gene calls are TRBV28 and TRBJ1-4; TRBD1 matches at 8 bases. Germline CDR1 MDHEN, CDR2 SYDVKM. CDR3 size: 15 residues. The ends lost 3 bases at V and 8 bases at J; junction bases unmatched: 8. As DNA, the CDR3 is TGTGCCAGCAGTTTGGGTGGGACAGGAGTCGAAAAACTGTTTTTT. It specifies CASSLGGTGVEKLFF.

This clonotype has ten or more counts. The J gene is TRBJ2-2, the V gene TRBV11-3; TRBD1 matches at 10 bases. CDR1 and CDR2 (germline): SGHNT, YENEEA. This CDR3 contains 15 residues. The junction had 3 bases not matched to a gene; V was cut back by 5 bases and J by 3 bases. The CDR3 region is CASSPDRGYTGELFF. The CDR3 DNA follows: TGTGCCAGCAGCCCGGACAGGGGGTACACCGGGGAGCTGTTTTTT.

This clonotype was found many times. The rearrangement joins TRBV7-2 to TRBJ1-2; unclear D gene. V lost 0 bases and J lost 7, with 9 bases in between. Per germline, CDR1 SGHTA and CDR2 FQGNSA. The length of the CDR3 is 13 residues. CDR3 residues: CASSLAPLAGYTF. In DNA, the CDR3 is TGTGCCAGCAGCTTAGCCCCATTGGCTGGCTACACCTTC.

This clonotype was detected ten times or more. The rearrangement links TRBV7-8 to TRBJ2-3; possibly TRBD1 for D (5 bases). Trimming pared 5 bases from V and 3 bases from J, leaving 15 bases between. Per the germline V gene, CDR1 is SGHVS and CDR2 is FQNEAQ. There are 15 residues in the CDR3. Written as DNA, the CDR3 is TGTGCCAGCAGCGCGGACATAGCCCAAACAGATACGCAGTATTTT. It translates to CASSADIAQTDTQYF.

This clonotype has at least ten counts. The gene calls are TRBV10-3 and TRBJ1-1; no firm D call. V was clipped by 4 bases and J by 5 bases, with 17 bases between them. From germline, CDR1 is ENHRY and CDR2 SYGVKD. The CDR3 has 15 amino acids. The CDR3 loop reads CAISARWGEGTEAFF. CDR3 DNA sequence: TGTGCCATCAGTGCCAGGTGGGGAGAAGGGACTGAAGCTTTCTTT.

This clonotype came up a few times. The rearrangement joins TRBV10-3 to TRBJ2-7; D gene uncertain. V was pared by 3 bases and J by 6 bases, with 3 bases between. CDR3 length: 10 amino acids. Germline-derived CDR1 and CDR2 are ENHRY and SYGVKD. The CDR3 bases are TGTGCCATCAGTGATGGCGAGCAGTACTTC. It yields the protein CAISDGEQYF.

Many counts were recorded for this clonotype. This chain uses TRBV14 with TRBJ2-1; 7 bases match TRBD1. Trimming at V came to 0 bases and at J to 0 bases, leaving 5 bases not matched to a gene. The length of the CDR3 is 17 residues. CDR1 is SGHDN, CDR2 FVKESK, per germline. The CDR3 reads CASSQERDRISYNEQFF. The CDR3 nucleotides are TGTGCCAGCAGCCAAGAACGGGACAGAATCTCCTACAATGAGCAGTTCTTC. The variable domain in full, completed from reference TRBV14 and TRBJ2-1, reads EAGVTQFPSHSVIEKGQTVTLRCDPISGHDNLYWYRRVMGKEIKFLLHFVKESKQDESGMPNNRFLAERTGGTYSTLKVQPAELEDSGVYFCASSQERDRISYNEQFFGPGTRLTVL.